This is a list of T cell receptor beta chains from one sample in a study of shared clonotypes between healthy human individuals. This table comes from immunoSEQ multiplex PCR, and its TCRdb copy is limited to in-frame clones, with some not included. This repertoire shows roughly 2,000,000 clones, 85% to 95% found once; its top ten account for over 1.5%. Source material: naive CD8+ T cells from PBMCs. These receptors originate from a man aged 18 to 29 in good health. Some clones in this sample may be carry-over from other donors' samples. Each CDR3 is given with its conserved first and last residue. Each record gives: D gene, clone size, J gene, V gene, CDR3 protein, CDR3 DNA. D genes are given only for firm matches. Clone size is shown for a subset of rows, as once, few, many or a class of expanded clone.

TRBD1 NA TRBJ1-5 TRBV27 CASSLIWDRGGNQPQHF TGTGCCAGCAGTTTAATTTGGGACAGGGGAGGCAATCAGCCCCAGCATTTT
NA NA TRBJ1-1 TRBV5-1 CASSLAGVTEAFF TGCGCCAGCAGCTTGGCCGGGGTCACTGAAGCTTTCTTT
TRBD2 NA TRBJ2-7 TRBV10-3 CAISEDDIAGGPYEQYF TGTGCCATCAGTGAGGACGACATAGCGGGAGGGCCGTACGAGCAGTACTTC
NA NA TRBJ1-5 TRBV4-1 CASSQGRTNQPQHF TGCGCCAGCAGCCAAGGGCGGACAAATCAGCCCCAGCATTTT
TRBD2 NA TRBJ2-1 TRBV9 CASSGREGNDEQFF TGTGCCAGCAGCGGACGGGAGGGTAACGATGAGCAGTTCTTC
NA few TRBJ1-1 TRBV29-1 CSVIAQGEAFF TGCAGCGTTATAGCACAGGGTGAAGCTTTCTTT
TRBD2 NA TRBJ2-1 TRBV4-3 CASSQEPGLEDNEQFF TGCGCCAGCAGCCAAGAACCGGGACTAGAGGACAATGAGCAGTTCTTC
TRBD1 once TRBJ2-5 TRBV15 CATTDTGGFETQYF TGTGCCACCACCGACACAGGGGGCTTTGAGACCCAGTACTTC
NA NA TRBJ2-2 TRBV29-1 CSVIGGNTGELFF TGCAGCGTGATCGGCGGGAACACCGGGGAGCTGTTTTTT
TRBD2 NA TRBJ2-7 TRBV5-5 CASSGGTSGIYEQYF TGTGCCAGCAGCGGGGGGACTAGCGGGATCTACGAGCAGTACTTC
NA few TRBJ1-1 TRBV13 CASRLREVGTEAFF TGTGCCAGCAGGCTGAGGGAAGTAGGTACTGAAGCTTTCTTT
TRBD2 NA TRBJ2-2 TRBV19 CASSIWRETQEEGELFF TGTGCCAGTAGTATATGGCGGGAGACGCAGGAGGAAGGGGAGCTGTTTTTT
NA NA TRBJ2-7 TRBV6-5 CASSYVSAALSYEQYF TGTGCCAGCAGTTACGTTTCGGCAGCTCTCTCCTACGAGCAGTACTTC
NA NA TRBJ2-5 TRBV27 CASSLYPHQETQYF TGTGCCAGCAGTTTATACCCCCACCAAGAGACCCAGTACTTC
NA NA TRBJ2-1 TRBV19 CASSAHTGALSAEQFF TGTGCCAGTAGTGCTCACACGGGAGCCCTTTCGGCCGAGCAGTTCTTC
TRBD1 NA TRBJ1-5 TRBV6-5 CANPPRQGDQPQHF TGTGCCAACCCGCCCCGACAGGGCGATCAGCCCCAGCATTTT
NA NA TRBJ2-7 TRBV2 CASSERNYEQYF TGTGCCAGCAGTGAAAGGAACTACGAGCAGTACTTC
NA NA TRBJ1-2 TRBV5-6 CASSFSRDGYTF TGTGCCAGCAGCTTCTCGCGGGATGGCTACACCTTC
NA few TRBJ1-1 TRBV5-6 CATLDSIEGEAFF TGTGCCACCCTGGACAGCATTGAGGGAGAAGCTTTCTTT
NA NA TRBJ1-1 TRBV29-1 CSATGLSTEAFF TGCAGCGCTACAGGGTTAAGCACTGAAGCTTTCTTT
NA NA TRBJ2-7 TRBV28 CASSLGGHLSYEQYF TGTGCCAGCAGTTTGGGAGGTCACCTCTCCTACGAGCAGTACTTC
NA NA TRBJ1-3 TRBV2 CASTLGRSSGNTIYF TGTGCCAGCACCCTGGGTCGTAGCTCTGGAAACACCATATATTTT
TRBD2 NA TRBJ2-3 TRBV4-2 CASSQDTTSGLRVTDTQYF TGTGCCAGCAGCCAAGACACGACTAGCGGGCTGCGGGTCACAGATACGCAGTATTTT
NA NA TRBJ2-2 TRBV5-1 CASSDKPARQATSTGELFF TGCGCCAGCAGCGATAAGCCCGCCCGACAGGCGACGAGCACCGGGGAGCTGTTTTTT
TRBD2 NA TRBJ2-7 TRBV27 CASSLSSREGYEQYF TGTGCCAGCAGTTTATCTTCGCGGGAGGGCTACGAGCAGTACTTC
NA NA TRBJ2-7 TRBV2 CASSPTTENYEQYF TGTGCCAGCAGTCCAACGACAGAAAACTACGAGCAGTACTTC
TRBD2 NA TRBJ2-1 TRBV7-9 CASSPGLAGPREGYNEQFF TGTGCCAGCAGCCCGGGACTAGCGGGACCCAGGGAGGGCTACAATGAGCAGTTCTTC
NA NA TRBJ2-6 TRBV4-3 CASSQASRAISGANVLTF TGCGCCAGCAGCCAAGCCTCTCGGGCCATCTCTGGGGCCAACGTCCTGACTTTC
NA NA TRBJ2-5 TRBV12-5 CASGSPDLIQVQYF TGTGCTAGTGGTTCCCCGGACTTGATCCAGGTCCAGTACTTC
NA NA TRBJ2-2 TRBV29-1 CSVEPSGTATGELFF TGCAGCGTTGAACCGTCGGGGACGGCCACCGGGGAGCTGTTTTTT
NA NA TRBJ1-2 TRBV13 CASSLGTRGRVDGYTF TGTGCCAGCAGCTTAGGGACAAGGGGGAGAGTAGATGGCTACACCTTC
NA NA TRBJ2-4 TRBV27 CASSVVQGSTGKNIQYF TGTGCCAGCAGTGTAGTACAGGGCTCGACTGGCAAAAACATTCAGTACTTC
TRBD1 NA TRBJ2-7 TRBV13 CASSYRQGAGIYEQYF TGTGCCAGCAGTTATCGTCAGGGGGCGGGCATCTACGAGCAGTACTTC
NA NA TRBJ2-4 TRBV7-8 CASSDRSLLPAKNIQYF TGTGCCAGCAGCGACAGATCCCTCCTGCCAGCCAAAAACATTCAGTACTTC
TRBD2 NA TRBJ2-1 TRBV25-1 CASSGLAGGGEQFF TGTGCCAGCAGTGGACTAGCGGGAGGCGGTGAGCAGTTCTTC
NA NA TRBJ1-1 TRBV27 CASSPYLDGVNTEAFF TGTGCCAGCAGTCCCTACCTTGATGGAGTGAACACTGAAGCTTTCTTT
NA NA TRBJ1-1 TRBV11-2 CASSLEQGGWSTEAFF TGTGCCAGCAGCTTAGAACAGGGAGGTTGGAGTACTGAAGCTTTCTTT
NA NA TRBJ1-1 TRBV7-2 CASSLPPWNTEAFF TGTGCCAGCAGCTTACCCCCGTGGAACACTGAAGCTTTCTTT
NA NA TRBJ2-5 TRBV5-1 CASSPRPSPSDSQETQYF TGCGCCAGCAGCCCCCGACCCTCACCCTCGGACAGCCAAGAGACCCAGTACTTC
NA NA TRBJ1-1 TRBV9 CASTKQRGNTEAFF TGTGCCAGCACTAAGCAAAGGGGTAACACTGAAGCTTTCTTT
TRBD2 NA TRBJ2-7 TRBV7-6 CASSSRLAGGPGEQYF TGTGCCAGCAGCAGTCGACTAGCGGGAGGGCCTGGCGAGCAGTACTTC
TRBD1 NA TRBJ2-1 TRBV13 CASSTRQGRSSYNEQFF TGTGCCAGCAGCACCCGACAGGGGCGAAGCTCCTACAATGAGCAGTTCTTC
TRBD1 NA TRBJ2-7 TRBV2 CASRGPGQGVGEQYF TGTGCCAGCAGGGGACCGGGACAGGGGGTCGGGGAGCAGTACTTC
NA once TRBJ1-4 TRBV4-3 CASSQEIRGLGEKLFF TGCGCCAGCAGCCAAGAGATCCGGGGATTAGGCGAAAAACTGTTTTTT
NA NA TRBJ1-5 TRBV10-3 CAISPGDYSNQPQHF TGTGCCATCAGCCCAGGGGATTATAGCAATCAGCCCCAGCATTTT
NA once TRBJ1-4 TRBV5-8 CASSFFARNEKLFF TGTGCCAGCAGCTTTTTTGCTCGAAATGAAAAACTGTTTTTT
NA NA TRBJ2-3 TRBV4-1 CATGQSPSTDTQYF TGCGCCACTGGACAGTCCCCCAGCACAGATACGCAGTATTTT
NA few TRBJ1-1 TRBV6-1 CASRSNTEAFF TGTGCCAGCAGGTCGAACACTGAAGCTTTCTTT
TRBD2 NA TRBJ2-1 TRBV7-8 CASSPSASGRGDEQFF TGTGCCAGCAGCCCGTCGGCTAGCGGGAGAGGAGATGAGCAGTTCTTC
TRBD1 NA TRBJ2-3 TRBV27 CASSWDRGLLSTDTQYF TGTGCCAGCAGTTGGGACAGGGGCCTCCTTAGCACAGATACGCAGTATTTT
NA NA TRBJ2-1 TRBV11-3 CASSLGSAIYNEQFF TGTGCCAGCAGCCTCGGGTCGGCGATCTACAATGAGCAGTTCTTC
NA NA TRBJ1-2 TRBV4-2 CASSQGVAGRGSYGYTF TGTGCCAGCAGCCAAGGGGTCGCGGGGCGCGGATCCTATGGCTACACCTTC
NA NA TRBJ2-3 TRBV4-2 CASSQDLTQYF TGTGCCAGCAGCCAAGACCTCACGCAGTATTTT